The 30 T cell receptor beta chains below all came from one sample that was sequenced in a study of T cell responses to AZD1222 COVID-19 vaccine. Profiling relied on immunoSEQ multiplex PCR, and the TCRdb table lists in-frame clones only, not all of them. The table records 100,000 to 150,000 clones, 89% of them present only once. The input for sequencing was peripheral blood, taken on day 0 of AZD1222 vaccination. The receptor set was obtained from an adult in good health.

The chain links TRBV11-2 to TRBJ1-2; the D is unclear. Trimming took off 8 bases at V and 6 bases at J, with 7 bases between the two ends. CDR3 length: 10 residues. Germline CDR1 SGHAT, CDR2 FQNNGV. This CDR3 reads CASGRNGYTF. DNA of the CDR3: TGTGCCAGCGGACGGAATGGCTACACCTTC.

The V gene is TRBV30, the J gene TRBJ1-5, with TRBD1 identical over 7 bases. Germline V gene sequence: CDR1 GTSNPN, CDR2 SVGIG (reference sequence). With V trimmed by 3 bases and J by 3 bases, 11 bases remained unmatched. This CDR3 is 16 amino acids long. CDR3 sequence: CAWSPNGRGFNQPQHF. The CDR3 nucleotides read TGTGCCTGGAGCCCCAATGGCAGGGGGTTCAATCAGCCCCAGCATTTT.

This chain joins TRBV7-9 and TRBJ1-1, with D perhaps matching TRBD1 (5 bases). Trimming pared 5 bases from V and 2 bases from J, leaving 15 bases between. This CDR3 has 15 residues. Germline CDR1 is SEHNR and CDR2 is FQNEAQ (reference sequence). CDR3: CASSPGHSINTEAFF. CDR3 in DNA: TGTGCCAGCAGCCCAGGACACTCCATAAACACTGAAGCTTTCTTT.

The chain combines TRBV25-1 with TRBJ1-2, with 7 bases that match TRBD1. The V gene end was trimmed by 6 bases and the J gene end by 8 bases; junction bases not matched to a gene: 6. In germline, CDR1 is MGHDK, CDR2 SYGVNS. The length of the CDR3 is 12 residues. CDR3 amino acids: CASRLTGEGYTF. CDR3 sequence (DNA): TGTGCCAGCAGATTAACAGGGGAGGGCTACACCTTC.

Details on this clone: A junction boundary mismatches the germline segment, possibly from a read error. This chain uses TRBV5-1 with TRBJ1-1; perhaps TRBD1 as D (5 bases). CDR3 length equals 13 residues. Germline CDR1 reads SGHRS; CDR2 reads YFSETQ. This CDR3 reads CASSLDDAGSTVF. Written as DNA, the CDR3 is TGCGCCAGCAGCTTGGATGATGCGGGATCGACAGTCTTT.

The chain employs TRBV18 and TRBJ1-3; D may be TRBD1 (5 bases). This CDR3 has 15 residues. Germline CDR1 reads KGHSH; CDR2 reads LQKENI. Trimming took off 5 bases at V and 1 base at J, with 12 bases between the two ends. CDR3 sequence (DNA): TGTGCCAGCTCAGAATCCCAGGGATCTGGAAACACCATATATTTT. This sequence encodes CASSESQGSGNTIYF.

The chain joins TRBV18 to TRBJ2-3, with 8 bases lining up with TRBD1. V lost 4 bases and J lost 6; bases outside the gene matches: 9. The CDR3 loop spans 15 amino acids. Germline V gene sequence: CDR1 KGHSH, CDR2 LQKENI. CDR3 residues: CASSHGQGAWDTQYF. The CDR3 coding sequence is TGTGCCAGCTCACATGGGCAGGGGGCATGGGATACGCAGTATTTT.

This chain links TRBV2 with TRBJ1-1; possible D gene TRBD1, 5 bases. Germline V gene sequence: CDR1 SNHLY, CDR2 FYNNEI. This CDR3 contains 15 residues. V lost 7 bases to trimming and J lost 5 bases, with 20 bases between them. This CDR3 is CASKQDTGGWTEAFF. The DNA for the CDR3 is TGTGCCAGCAAACAGGACACGGGAGGGTGGACTGAAGCTTTCTTT.

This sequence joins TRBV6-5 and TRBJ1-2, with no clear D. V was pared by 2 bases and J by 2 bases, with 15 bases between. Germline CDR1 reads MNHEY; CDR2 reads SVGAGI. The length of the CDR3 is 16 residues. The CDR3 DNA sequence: TGTGCCAGCAGTTACGGGAGTGACCGCACAAACTATGGCTACACCTTC. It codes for CASSYGSDRTNYGYTF.

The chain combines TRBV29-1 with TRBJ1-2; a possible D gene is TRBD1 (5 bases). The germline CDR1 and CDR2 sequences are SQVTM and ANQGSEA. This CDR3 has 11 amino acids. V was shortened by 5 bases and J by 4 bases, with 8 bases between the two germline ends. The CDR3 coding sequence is TGCAGCGTTTGGGGGGGCTATGGCTACACCTTC. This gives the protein CSVWGGYGYTF.

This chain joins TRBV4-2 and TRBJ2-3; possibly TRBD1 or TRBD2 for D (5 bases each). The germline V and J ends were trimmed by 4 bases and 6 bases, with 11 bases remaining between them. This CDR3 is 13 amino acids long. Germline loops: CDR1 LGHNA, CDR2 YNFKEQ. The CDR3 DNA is TGTGCCAGCAGCCCCAGGGACGTGGATACGCAGTATTTT. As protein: CASSPRDVDTQYF.

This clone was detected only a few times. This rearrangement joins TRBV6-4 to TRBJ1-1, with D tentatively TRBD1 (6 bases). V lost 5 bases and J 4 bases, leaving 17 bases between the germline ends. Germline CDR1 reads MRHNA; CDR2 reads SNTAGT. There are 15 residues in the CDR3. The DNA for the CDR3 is TGTGCCAGCAGTACGCACAGGGCGGGGAGCACTGAAGCTTTCTTT. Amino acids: CASSTHRAGSTEAFF.

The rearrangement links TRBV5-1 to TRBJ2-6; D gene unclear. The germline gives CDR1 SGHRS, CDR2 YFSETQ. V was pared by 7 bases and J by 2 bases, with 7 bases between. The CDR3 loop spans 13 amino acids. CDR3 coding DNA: TGCGCCAGCCAATCCCCTGGGGCCAACGTCCTGACTTTC. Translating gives CASQSPGANVLTF.

The CDR3 loop reads CASSQGGHQVDTQYF. The DNA of the CDR3 is TGTGCCAGCAGCCAAGGGGGGCACCAGGTAGATACGCAGTATTTT. The rearrangement links TRBV4-2 to TRBJ2-3; maybe TRBD1 (6 bases). The germline V and J ends were trimmed by 1 base and 5 bases, with 13 bases remaining between them. Germline-derived CDR1 and CDR2 are LGHNA and YNFKEQ. The CDR3 runs to 15 residues.

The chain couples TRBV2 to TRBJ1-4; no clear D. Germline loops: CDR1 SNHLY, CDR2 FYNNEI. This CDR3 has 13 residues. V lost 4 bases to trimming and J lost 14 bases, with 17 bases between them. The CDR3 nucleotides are TGTGCCAGCAGTGTTCGGGCAGCCCCACTCCTGTTTTTT. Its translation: CASSVRAAPLLFF.

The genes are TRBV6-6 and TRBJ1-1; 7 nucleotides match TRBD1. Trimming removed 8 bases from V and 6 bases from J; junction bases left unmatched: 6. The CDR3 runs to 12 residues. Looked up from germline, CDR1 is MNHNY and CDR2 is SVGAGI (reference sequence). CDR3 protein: CASRRDRPEAFF. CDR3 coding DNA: TGTGCCAGCCGCCGGGACAGACCTGAAGCTTTCTTT.

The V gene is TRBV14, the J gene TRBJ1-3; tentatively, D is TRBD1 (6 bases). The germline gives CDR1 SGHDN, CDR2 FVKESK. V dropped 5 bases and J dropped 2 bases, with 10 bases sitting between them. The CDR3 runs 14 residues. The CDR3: CASSYHRAGNTIYF. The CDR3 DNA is TGTGCCAGCAGCTACCACAGGGCTGGAAACACCATATATTTT. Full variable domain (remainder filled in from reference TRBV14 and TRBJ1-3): EAGVTQFPSHSVIEKGQTVTLRCDPISGHDNLYWYRRVMGKEIKFLLHFVKESKQDESGMPNNRFLAERTGGTYSTLKVQPAELEDSGVYFCASSYHRAGNTIYFGEGSWLTVV.

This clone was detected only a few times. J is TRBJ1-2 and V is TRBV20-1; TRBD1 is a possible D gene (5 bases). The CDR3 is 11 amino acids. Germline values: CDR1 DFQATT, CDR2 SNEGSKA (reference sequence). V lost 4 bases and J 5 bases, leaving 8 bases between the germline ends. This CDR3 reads CSATGSYGYTF. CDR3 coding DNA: TGCAGTGCTACAGGGTCGTATGGCTACACCTTC.

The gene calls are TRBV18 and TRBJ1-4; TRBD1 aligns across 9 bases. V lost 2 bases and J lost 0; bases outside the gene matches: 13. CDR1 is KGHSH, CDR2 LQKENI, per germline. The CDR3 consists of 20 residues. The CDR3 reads CASSPIISGQGRATNEKLFF. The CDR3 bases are TGTGCCAGCTCACCAATTATCTCGGGACAGGGCCGTGCAACTAATGAAAAACTGTTTTTT.

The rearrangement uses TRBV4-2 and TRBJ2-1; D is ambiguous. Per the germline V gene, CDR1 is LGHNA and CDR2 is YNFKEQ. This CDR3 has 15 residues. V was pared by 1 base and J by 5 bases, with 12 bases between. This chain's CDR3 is CASSQVLQANNEQFF. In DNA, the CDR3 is TGTGCCAGCAGCCAAGTACTTCAAGCCAACAATGAGCAGTTCTTC.

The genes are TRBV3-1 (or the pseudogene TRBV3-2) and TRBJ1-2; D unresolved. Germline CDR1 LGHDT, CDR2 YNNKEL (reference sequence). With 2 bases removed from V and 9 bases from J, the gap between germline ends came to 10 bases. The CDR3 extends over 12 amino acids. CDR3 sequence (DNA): TGTGCCAGCAGCCAACCTCCTTATAGCTACACCTTC. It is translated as CASSQPPYSYTF.

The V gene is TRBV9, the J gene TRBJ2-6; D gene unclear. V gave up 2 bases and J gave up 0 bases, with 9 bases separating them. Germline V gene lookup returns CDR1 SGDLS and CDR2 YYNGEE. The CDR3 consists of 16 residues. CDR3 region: CASSVKFGSGANVLTF. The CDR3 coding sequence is TGTGCCAGCAGCGTCAAGTTTGGCTCTGGGGCCAACGTCCTGACTTTC.

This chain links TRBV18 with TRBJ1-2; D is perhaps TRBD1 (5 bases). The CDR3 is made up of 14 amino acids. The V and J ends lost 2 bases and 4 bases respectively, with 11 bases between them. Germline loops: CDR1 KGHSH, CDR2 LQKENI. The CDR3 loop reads CASSPDPGTYGYTF. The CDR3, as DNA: TGTGCCAGCTCACCAGATCCGGGGACCTATGGCTACACCTTC.

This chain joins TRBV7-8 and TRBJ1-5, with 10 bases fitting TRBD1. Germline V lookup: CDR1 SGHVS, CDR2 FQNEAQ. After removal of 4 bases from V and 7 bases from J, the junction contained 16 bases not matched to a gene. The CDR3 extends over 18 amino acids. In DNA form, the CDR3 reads TGTGCCAGCAGCTCTAACCGGGACAGGGGTTGGGACAGACAGCCCCAGCATTTT. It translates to CASSSNRDRGWDRQPQHF. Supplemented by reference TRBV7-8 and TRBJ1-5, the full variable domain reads GAGVSQSPRYKVAKRGQDVALRCDPISGHVSLFWYQQALGQGPEFLTYFQNEAQLDKSGLPSDRFFAERPEGSVSTLKIQRTQQEDSAVYLCASSSNRDRGWDRQPQHFGDGTRLSIL.

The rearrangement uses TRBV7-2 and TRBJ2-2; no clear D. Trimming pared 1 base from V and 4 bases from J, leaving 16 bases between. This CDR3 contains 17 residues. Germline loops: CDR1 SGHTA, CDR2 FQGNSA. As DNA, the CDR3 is TGTGCCAGCAGCTTAGTCTGGTGGAGCGTGGGCACCGGGGAGCTGTTTTTT. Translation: CASSLVWWSVGTGELFF.

The CDR3 spells CASSRDTYYGYTF. CDR3 DNA: TGTGCCAGCAGTCGGGACACCTACTATGGCTACACCTTC. The rearrangement joins TRBV14 to TRBJ1-2; a possible D gene is TRBD1 (6 bases). This CDR3 is built from 13 residues. The V gene lost 6 bases and the J gene lost 3 bases, with 11 bases spanning the gap. From germline, CDR1 is SGHDN and CDR2 FVKESK. The full variable domain, completed using reference TRBV14 and TRBJ1-2, is EAGVTQFPSHSVIEKGQTVTLRCDPISGHDNLYWYRRVMGKEIKFLLHFVKESKQDESGMPNNRFLAERTGGTYSTLKVQPAELEDSGVYFCASSRDTYYGYTFGSGTRLTVV.

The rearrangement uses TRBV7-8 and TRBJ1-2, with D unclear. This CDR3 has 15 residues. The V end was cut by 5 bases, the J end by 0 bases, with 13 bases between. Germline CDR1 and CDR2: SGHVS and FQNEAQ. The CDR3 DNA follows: TGTGCCAGCAGCCTAGTCCGTGGACCTAACTATGGCTACACCTTC. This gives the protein CASSLVRGPNYGYTF.

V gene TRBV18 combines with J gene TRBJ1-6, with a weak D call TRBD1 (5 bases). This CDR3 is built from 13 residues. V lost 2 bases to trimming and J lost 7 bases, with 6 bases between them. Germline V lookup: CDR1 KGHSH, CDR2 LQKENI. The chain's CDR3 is CASSPGTNSPLHF. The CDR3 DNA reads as TGTGCCAGCTCACCAGGGACCAATTCACCCCTCCACTTT. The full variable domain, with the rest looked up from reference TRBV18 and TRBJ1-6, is NAGVMQNPRHLVRRRGQEARLRCSPMKGHSHVYWYRQLPEEGLKFMVYLQKENIIDESGMPKERFSAEFPKEGPSILRIQQVVRGDSAAYFCASSPGTNSPLHFGNGTRLTVT.

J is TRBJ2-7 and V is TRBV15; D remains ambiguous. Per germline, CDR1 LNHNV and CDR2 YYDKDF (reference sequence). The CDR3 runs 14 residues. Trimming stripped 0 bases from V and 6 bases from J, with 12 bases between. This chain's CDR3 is CATSRDLYEIEQYF. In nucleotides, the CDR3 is TGTGCCACCAGCAGAGATCTATACGAGATCGAGCAGTACTTC.

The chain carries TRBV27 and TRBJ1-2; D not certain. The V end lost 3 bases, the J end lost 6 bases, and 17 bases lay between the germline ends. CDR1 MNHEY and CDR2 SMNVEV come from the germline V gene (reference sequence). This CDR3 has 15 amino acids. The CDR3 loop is CASSLRGYFENGYTF. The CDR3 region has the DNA TGTGCCAGCAGTTTGAGAGGATATTTTGAGAATGGCTACACCTTC.